Sequencing of this TCR beta chain was carried out in a study of T-cell memory formation after mild COVID-19. Across the study: Largely donor-specific TCR clusters were found.

MiXCR, run by TCRdb on the 5' RACE reads, gives a single entry per CDR3 protein. The table has hundreds of thousands of distinct CDR3 sequences, over 15% seen once. Germline CDR1 is SGHRS and CDR2 is YFSETQ. Deletions cut 4 bases from V and 3 bases from J, with 13 bases between. This CDR3 has 15 residues. This clonotype has only a few counts. This chain links TRBV5-1 with TRBJ2-2; the D gene is possibly TRBD1 (6 bases). The sequence came from a man aged 18 to 29 who had mild COVID-19 (a few samples of this study predate the infection). Cell type and time point are not known. The specimen was PBMCs or a T cell subset sorted from them (not recorded which). DNA for the CDR3: TGCGCCAGCAGCCTTAGGGACACCGACACCGGGGAGCTGTTTTTT. Translating it yields CASSLRDTDTGELFF.